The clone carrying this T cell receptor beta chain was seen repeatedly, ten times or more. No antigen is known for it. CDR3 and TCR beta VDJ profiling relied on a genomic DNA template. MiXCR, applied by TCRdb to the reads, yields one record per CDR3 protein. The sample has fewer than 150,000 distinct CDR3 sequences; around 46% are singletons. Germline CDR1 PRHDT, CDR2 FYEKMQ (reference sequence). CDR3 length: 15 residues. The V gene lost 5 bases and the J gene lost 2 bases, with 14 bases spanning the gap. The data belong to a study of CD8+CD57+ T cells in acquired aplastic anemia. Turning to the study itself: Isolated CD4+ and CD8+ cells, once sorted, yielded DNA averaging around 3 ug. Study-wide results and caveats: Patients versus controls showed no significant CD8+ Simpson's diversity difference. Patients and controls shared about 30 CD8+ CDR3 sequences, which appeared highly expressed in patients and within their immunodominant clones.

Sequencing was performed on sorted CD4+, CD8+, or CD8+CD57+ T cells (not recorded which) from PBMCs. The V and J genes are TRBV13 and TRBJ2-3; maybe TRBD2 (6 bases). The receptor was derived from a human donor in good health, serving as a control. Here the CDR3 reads CASSRDGRSTDTQYF. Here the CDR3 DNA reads TGTGCCAGCAGCCGAGATGGGAGGTCCACAGATACGCAGTATTTT.